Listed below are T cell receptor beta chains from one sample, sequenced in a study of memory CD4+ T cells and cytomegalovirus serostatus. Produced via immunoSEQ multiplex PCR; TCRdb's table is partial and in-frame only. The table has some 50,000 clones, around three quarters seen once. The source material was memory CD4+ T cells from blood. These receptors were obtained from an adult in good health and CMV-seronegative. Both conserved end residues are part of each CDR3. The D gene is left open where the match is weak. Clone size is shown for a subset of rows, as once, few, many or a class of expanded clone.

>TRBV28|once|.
CATRKERGGNQPQHF
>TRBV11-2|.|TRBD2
CASSLVLTSGGDMNTQYF
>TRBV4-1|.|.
CASSHPDRSNQPQHF
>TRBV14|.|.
CASSQATGGGELFF
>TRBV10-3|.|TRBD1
CAISDQETGWTDTQYF
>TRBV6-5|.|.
CASSYGGRMNTEAFF
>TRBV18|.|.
CASSTRNSPLHF
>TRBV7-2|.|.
CASSLGGLNTEAFF
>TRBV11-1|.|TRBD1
CASSLRQGVDTEAFF
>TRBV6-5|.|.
CASMSGTGQPQHF
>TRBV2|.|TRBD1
CASRGQGNTEAFF
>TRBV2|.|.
CASSGGGRAETEAFF
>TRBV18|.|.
CASSPGHQETQYF
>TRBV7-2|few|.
CASSSYPSYEQYF
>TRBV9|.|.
CASSVVSAYTDTQYF
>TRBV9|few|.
CASSETLVNIQYF
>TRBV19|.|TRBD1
CASSMGTGGPEKLFF
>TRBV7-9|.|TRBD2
CASSLGLAGAVEQFF
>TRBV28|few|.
CASSLGRLVYGYTF
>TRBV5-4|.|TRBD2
CASSVGLAGGTDTQYF
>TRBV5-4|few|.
CASSLTVRGGYTF
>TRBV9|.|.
CASSPGPFYNEQFF
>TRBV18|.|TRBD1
CASSPGQGVNTIYF
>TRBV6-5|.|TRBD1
CASSSLMGQYYGYTF
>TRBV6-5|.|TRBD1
CASSDRVGGTEAFF
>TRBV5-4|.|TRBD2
CASSFSLAGYNEQFF
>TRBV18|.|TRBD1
CASSPLRRGVSEAFF
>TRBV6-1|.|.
CASTILEEQYF
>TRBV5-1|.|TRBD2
CASSLTSGIYNEQFF
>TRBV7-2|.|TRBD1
CASSSDRGRNYGYTF
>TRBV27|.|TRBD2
CASRVAGGETQYF
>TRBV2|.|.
CASSSRPDTEAFF
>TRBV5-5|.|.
CASSFGVNNEQFF
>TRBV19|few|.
CASISRWGEAFF
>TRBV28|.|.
CASSFGTRAYEQYF
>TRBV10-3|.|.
CAISGRGRRENTEAFF
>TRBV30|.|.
CAWSVFGSYQPQHF